This TCR beta chain came from a study of human T cells and chemical hapten exposure. About the research overall: Across samples, TCR yields varied, mostly owing to small differences in pooled library volumes.

This clonotype came up many times. Its matching antigen is unknown. Individual cDNA molecules in this library carried unique molecular identifiers. One entry per CDR3 protein, called by TCRdb with MiXCR from the RACE reads. The table has around 300,000 distinct CDR3 sequences, roughly 6.9% seen once. Findings and limits, study-wide: Alopecia in the donors means their immune response may deviate from healthy people's.

Documented time point: patch test 1, 2 weeks after DPC sensitization. Treatment defined: therapeutic diphenylcyclopropenone sensitization with weekly scalp DPC. Unseparated into fractions, whole blood served as the source from which total RNA was extracted. The CDR3 totals 18 residues. From germline, CDR1 is MGHRA and CDR2 YSYEKL. V gave up 3 bases and J gave up 2 bases; unmatched junction bases: 14. This clonotype was obtained from a woman younger than 35 with alopecia areata. Some clones in this sample may be carry-over from other donors' samples. The chain links TRBV4-1 to TRBJ2-3; 7 positions agree with TRBD2. The specimen comprised whole blood, sampled in connection with sensitization to the hapten diphenylcyclopropenone (DPC). The CDR3 nucleotides read TGCGCCAGCAGCCACGGAGGTGGGGGGGACGGATACACAGATACGCAGTATTTT. It yields the protein CASSHGGGGDGYTDTQYF.